The source of this T cell receptor beta chain is a study of neoadjuvant nivolumab and ipilimumab in lung cancer. Overall study results and limits: Higher pretherapy blood TCR richness went with higher resected-tumor richness. Resected tumors had greater TCR richness and clonality than uninvolved lung.

TCRdb's copy holds only in-frame clones and misses some; the assay was immunoSEQ multiplex PCR. In the table there are 40,000 to 55,000 clones, around 88% of which are singletons. About this clone itself: The antigen is undetermined.

The CDR3 sequence is 13 residues long. Germline V lookup: CDR1 GTSNPN, CDR2 SVGIG (reference sequence). Trimming took 2 bases from V and 2 from J, leaving 10 bases between them. The sequencing used blood, collected before neoadjuvant nivolumab, alone or with ipilimumab. This chain connects TRBV30 to TRBJ2-7, with a tentative D call TRBD2 (7 bases). The receptor was isolated from an adult with non-small cell lung cancer. Some clones in this sample may be carry-over from other donors' samples. CDR3 nucleotide sequence: TGTGCCTGGAGTCCGGGGGGCCCCTACGAGCAGTACTTC. It yields the protein CAWSPGGPYEQYF.